What follows are 25 T cell receptor beta chains derived from one specimen sequenced in a study of identical twins. Each CDR3 protein is one row after TCRdb ran MiXCR on the 5' RACE reads. The sample lists hundreds of thousands of distinct CDR3 sequences; over 12% were seen once. The sequenced material came from memory (CD45RO+) T cells sorted from blood. The receptor source for this set is a woman aged 18-29 years in good health.

This clonotype was seen ten or more times. The chain uses TRBV20-1 and TRBJ1-1; D may be TRBD1 (6 bases). The CDR3 runs 12 residues. Germline values: CDR1 DFQATT, CDR2 SNEGSKA (reference sequence). The V gene lost 6 bases and the J gene lost 2 bases, with 10 bases spanning the gap. CDR3 DNA: TGCAGTGCCAGGGGCCCCAACACTGAAGCTTTCTTT. The encoded protein is CSARGPNTEAFF.

V usage is TRBV19 and J usage is TRBJ2-5; unclear D gene. The CDR3 contains 12 residues. Trimming pared 6 bases from V and 2 bases from J, leaving 7 bases between. Germline assignment: CDR1 LNHDA and CDR2 SQIVND (reference sequence). CDR3 DNA: TGTGCCAGTAGGAATAGACAAGAGACCCAGTACTTC. Amino acids: CASRNRQETQYF.

This clonotype was seen a few times. The chain has TRBV6-5 and TRBJ2-7; tentative D call: TRBD1 (5 bases). The V gene lost 2 bases and the J gene lost 3 bases, with 17 bases spanning the gap. Germline CDR1 is MNHEY and CDR2 is SVGAGI. CDR3 length: 16 amino acids. As DNA, the CDR3 is TGTGCCAGCAGTTACGGGGCCCGTGTGGGCTACTACGAGCAGTACTTC. Translated, it gives CASSYGARVGYYEQYF.

This chain uses TRBV7-6 with TRBJ2-5; D is unresolved. Per germline, CDR1 SGHVS and CDR2 FNYEAQ. This CDR3 has 15 residues. The V and J ends lost 5 bases and 4 bases respectively, with 17 bases between them. The CDR3 DNA reads as TGTGCCAGCAGCCTGGGCCGGAGCCCCCGAGAGACCCAGTACTTC. It yields the protein CASSLGRSPRETQYF.

This clonotype was observed at least ten times. As DNA, the CDR3 is TGTGCCAGCAGCTTAGGACCCCAGGGGAGCCAAGAGACCCAGTACTTC. It translates to CASSLGPQGSQETQYF. The V gene is TRBV7-2, the J gene TRBJ2-5, with D perhaps matching TRBD1 (6 bases). Germline V CDR1 and CDR2: SGHTA, FQGNSA. CDR3 length: 16 amino acids. V was trimmed by 1 base and J by 1 base, leaving 13 bases between them.

This clonotype was observed a few times. The chain has TRBV4-3 and TRBJ2-7; 9 positions agree with TRBD1. This CDR3 region has 17 residues. Germline V CDR1 and CDR2: LGHNA, YSLEER. V shed 6 bases, J shed 4 bases, and the junction held 16 bases outside the gene matches. CDR3 amino acids: CASRPGQGKSFRYEQYF. The CDR3 DNA sequence: TGCGCCAGCAGACCGGGACAGGGAAAAAGCTTTAGGTACGAGCAGTACTTC.

The V gene is TRBV5-4, the J gene TRBJ2-3; D remains unclear. CDR3 length equals 15 residues. Germline lookup yields CDR1 SGHNT and CDR2 YYREEE (reference sequence). V lost 4 bases and J lost 2, with 14 bases in between. The CDR3 DNA follows: TGTGCCAGCAGCCCCGATGTTATGCACACAGATACGCAGTATTTT. It is translated as CASSPDVMHTDTQYF.

The chain joins TRBV5-8 to TRBJ1-5, with D perhaps matching TRBD1 (5 bases). This CDR3 has 16 amino acids. CDR1 and CDR2 (germline): SGHTS, YDEGEE. The V gene lost 4 bases and the J gene lost 1 base, with 15 bases spanning the gap. CDR3: CASSRRQSGSNQPQHF. The CDR3 DNA follows: TGTGCCAGCAGCCGCCGACAGTCCGGGAGCAATCAGCCCCAGCATTTT.

The chain recombines TRBV5-2 with TRBJ2-5; the table names TRBD1, a call not compared with the DNA. TRBV5-2 is a pseudogene segment. This CDR3 has 13 amino acids. CDR3 DNA sequence: TGTGCCAGCAGCCCCGGGCTTTCGGAGACCCAGTACTTC. As protein: CASSPGLSETQYF.

This clonotype has only one observation. J is TRBJ1-1 and V is TRBV7-6; D gene ambiguous. In germline, CDR1 is SGHVS, CDR2 FNYEAQ. The length of the CDR3 is 13 residues. Trimming stripped 7 bases from V and 1 base from J, with 10 bases between. The CDR3 spells CASTQARNTEAFF. In DNA form, the CDR3 reads TGTGCCAGCACCCAAGCCCGGAACACTGAAGCTTTCTTT.

This clonotype was detected ten times or more. The chain uses TRBV7-8 and TRBJ2-7, with 10 nucleotides matching TRBD2. The CDR3 is 16 amino acids. Germline loops: CDR1 SGHVS, CDR2 FQNEAQ. With 5 bases clipped from V and 0 bases from J, the junction kept 7 bases outside the gene matches. The CDR3 sequence is CASSAFPSGSSYEQYF. DNA of the CDR3: TGTGCCAGCAGCGCTTTCCCTAGCGGGAGCTCCTACGAGCAGTACTTC.

This clonotype was counted only a few times. The rearrangement links TRBV29-1 to TRBJ2-7, with TRBD1 matching 7 bases. Trimming at V came to 4 bases and at J to 2 bases, leaving 5 bases not matched to a gene. Germline V gene data show CDR1 as SQVTM and CDR2 as ANQGSEA. This CDR3 is 13 amino acids long. DNA of the CDR3: TGCAGCGTTGTAGGGACAGACCCCTACGAGCAGTACTTC. Translated: CSVVGTDPYEQYF.

This chain joins TRBV28 and TRBJ2-2; 10 bases line up with TRBD1. The ends lost 6 bases at V and 7 bases at J; junction bases unmatched: 17. This CDR3 contains 18 residues. Looked up from germline, CDR1 is MDHEN and CDR2 is SYDVKM. The CDR3: CASRSPHGQGGNIGELFF. The DNA for the CDR3 is TGTGCCAGCAGATCGCCCCACGGACAGGGGGGAAATATCGGGGAGCTGTTTTTT.

This clonotype was counted between two and nine times. This sequence joins TRBV10-3 and TRBJ1-1; D call uncertain. The CDR3 loop spans 14 amino acids. Germline values: CDR1 ENHRY, CDR2 SYGVKD. Trimming removed 4 bases from V and 5 bases from J, with 14 bases in between. The CDR3 bases are TGTGCCATCAGTGGGGCGGTGTCGCTAACTGAAGCTTTCTTT. Encoded protein: CAISGAVSLTEAFF.

The chain is built from TRBV6-1 and TRBJ1-2; D is unresolved. Trimming pared 8 bases from V and 7 bases from J, leaving 14 bases between. The CDR3 extends over 12 amino acids. The germline gives CDR1 MNHNS, CDR2 SASEGT. CDR3 protein: CASYPGLSGYTF. The DNA of the CDR3 is TGTGCCAGCTATCCCGGGCTCAGTGGCTACACCTTC.

The table lists this clonotype with a few counts. This rearrangement joins TRBV7-2 to TRBJ2-1; no clear D. Germline loops: CDR1 SGHTA, CDR2 FQGNSA. V was cut by 2 bases and J by 3 bases, with 5 bases left in between. The CDR3 loop spans 13 amino acids. The CDR3 coding sequence is TGTGCCAGCAGCTTATTGTTCTACAATGAGCAGTTCTTC. This sequence encodes CASSLLFYNEQFF. Supplemented by reference TRBV7-2 and TRBJ2-1, the full variable domain reads GAGVSQSPSNKVTEKGKDVELRCDPISGHTALYWYRQSLGQGLEFLIYFQGNSAPDKSGLPSDRFSAERTGGSVSTLTIQRTQQEDSAVYLCASSLLFYNEQFFGPGTRLTVL.

This clonotype has more than one count but fewer than ten. The genes are TRBV7-2 and TRBJ2-1; the D gene could be TRBD1 or TRBD2 (5 bases each). The germline V gene has CDR1 SGHTA and CDR2 FQGNSA. V was clipped by 8 bases and J by 2 bases, with 10 bases between them. The CDR3 runs 13 residues. CDR3 nucleotides: TGTGCCAGCGCGCAGGGAGCCTACAATGAGCAGTTCTTC. It codes for CASAQGAYNEQFF.

This clonotype was counted a few times. V usage is TRBV3-1 and J usage is TRBJ1-4; TRBD1 matches at 7 bases. Per germline, CDR1 LGHDT and CDR2 YNNKEL (reference sequence). V shed 4 bases and J 8 bases; nucleotides not matched to a gene: 7. The CDR3 length is 14 residues. The CDR3, as DNA: TGTGCCAGCAGCCCGACAGGGATCAGGGAAAAACTGTTTTTT. Protein: CASSPTGIREKLFF.

V is TRBV15 and J is TRBJ2-2; D not resolved. The CDR3 has 12 residues. V was cut by 11 bases and J by 5 bases, with 12 bases left in between. Per the germline V gene, CDR1 is LNHNV and CDR2 is YYDKDF (reference sequence). This CDR3 is CAASRVTGELFF. CDR3 nucleotide sequence: TGTGCCGCCTCCCGCGTTACCGGGGAGCTGTTTTTT.

The chain couples TRBV12-3 or TRBV12-4 to TRBJ2-7; D unclear. Deletions cut 5 bases from V and 6 bases from J, with 11 bases between. There are 12 residues in the CDR3. CDR3: CASSTPPSEQYF. The CDR3 nucleotides read TGTGCCAGCAGTACCCCGCCCAGCGAGCAGTACTTC.

The V and J genes are TRBV6-2 or TRBV6-3 and TRBJ1-2; 10 nucleotides line up with TRBD1. Germline CDR1 reads MNHEY; CDR2 reads SVGEGT. The CDR3 runs to 13 residues. Trimming cost V 5 bases and J 7 bases; bases outside gene matches: 4. In DNA form, the CDR3 reads TGTGCCAGCAGTGAGGACAGGGGGACTGGCTACACCTTC. Its translation is CASSEDRGTGYTF.

This clonotype was observed once. V is TRBV30 and J is TRBJ2-6, with D unclear. Germline CDR1 GTSNPN, CDR2 SVGIG (reference sequence). CDR3 size: 18 residues. V dropped 2 bases and J dropped 1 base, with 18 bases sitting between them. CDR3 loop: CAWSRVSHPSSGANVLTF. The CDR3 DNA reads as TGTGCCTGGAGTCGAGTCAGCCACCCGTCTTCTGGGGCCAACGTCCTGACTTTC.

This clonotype has at least ten counts. The chain has TRBV29-1 and TRBJ1-1, with D hard to call. The CDR3 is 11 residues long. CDR1 and CDR2 from the germline V gene are SQVTM and ANQGSEA. CDR3 nucleotides: TGCCAAGTTTCCCAGAACACTGAAGCTTTCTTT. This sequence encodes CQVSQNTEAFF.

In its sample, this clonotype was seen a few times. V gene TRBV29-1 combines with J gene TRBJ1-2; D ambiguous. The CDR3 has 9 amino acids. Germline-derived CDR1 and CDR2 are SQVTM and ANQGSEA. Between the trimmed V and J ends, which lost 6 bases and 8 bases, there was a span of 7 bases. CDR3 region: CSVGEGYTF. The DNA for the CDR3 is TGCAGCGTCGGGGAGGGCTACACCTTC. Looking up the rest from reference TRBV29-1 and TRBJ1-2 gives the full variable domain: SAVISQKPSRDICQRGTSLTIQCQVDSQVTMMFWYRQQPGQSLTLIATANQGSEATYESGFVIDKFPISRPNLTFSTLTVSNMSPEDSSIYLCSVGEGYTFGSGTRLTVV.

The chain carries TRBV7-9 and TRBJ2-7, with TRBD2 as a possible D gene (6 bases). This CDR3 comprises 17 residues. Between the trimmed V and J ends, which lost 5 bases and 5 bases, there was a span of 25 bases. From germline, CDR1 is SEHNR and CDR2 FQNEAQ (reference sequence). Here the CDR3 DNA reads TGTGCCAGCAGCGTCACGACCTTCCCGGGGGAGGCCCACGAGCAGTACTTC. It codes for CASSVTTFPGEAHEQYF.